What follows is one T cell receptor (beta chain) and its context. Germline CDR1 and CDR2: MDHEN and SYDVKM. CDR3 size: 13 residues. V was pared by 6 bases and J by 6 bases, with 6 bases of the junction left unmatched. The sample is drawn from a study of cytomegalovirus exposure and HLA in healthy donors. Study overall: The study's early data release held some 85 million unique TCRs from HLA-typed donors.

The primer mix had 60 Vbeta and 13 Jbeta primers. Clones were sequenced by immunoSEQ multiplex PCR, and TCRdb holds only the in-frame ones, with some missing. The table shows more than 100,000 clones, with around 80% occurring only once. The chain carries TRBV28 and TRBJ2-7; TRBD1 agrees at 9 bases. The origin of this receptor is a man between 25 and 39 years old in good health and CMV-seronegative. Sequences were obtained from PBMCs. The CDR3 region is CASSHGTGTEQYF. The CDR3 bases are TGTGCCAGCAGCCATGGGACAGGGACCGAGCAGTACTTC.